One and the same sample provided the 20 T cell receptor beta chains below, sequenced in a study of Ad26.COV2.S vaccination and SARS-CoV-2 variants. Profiled with immunoSEQ multiplex PCR; TCRdb holds only in-frame clones, not every one. The sample records around 320,000 clones, around four fifths being singletons. The treatment: over 15 received Ad26.COV2.S at low or high dose, single or two shots; 5 received placebo; per-sample allocation not given. Sampling happened 63 days after the first vaccine or placebo injection. Sequencing was performed on peripheral blood, taken in a trial of Ad26.COV2.S vaccine versus placebo. These receptors came from a person aged 18-65 years who received the Ad26.COV2.S COVID-19 vaccine or a placebo.

In its sample, this clone was seen once. This chain uses TRBV7-9 with TRBJ1-3, with D possibly TRBD1 on 6 matching bases. The V end lost 5 bases, the J end lost 0 bases, and 11 bases lay between the germline ends. CDR3 length equals 15 residues. CDR1 and CDR2 (germline): SEHNR, FQNEAQ (reference sequence). The CDR3 loop is CASSRQVTSGNTIYF. The CDR3 DNA is TGTGCCAGCAGCCGACAGGTGACCTCTGGAAACACCATATATTTT.

This clone was picked up one time. This chain connects TRBV7-8 to TRBJ1-2, with D uncertain. The CDR3 spans 20 residues. In germline, CDR1 is SGHVS, CDR2 FQNEAQ. Trimming took 4 bases from V and 3 from J, leaving 30 bases between them. CDR3 sequence reads: CASSSLQLGQTPEDDYGYTF. The CDR3 coding sequence is TGTGCCAGCAGCTCCCTCCAATTGGGTCAGACTCCGGAGGATGACTATGGCTACACCTTC.

The chain uses TRBV6-1 and TRBJ1-2; 7 bases line up with TRBD1. The CDR3 length is 16 residues. Germline CDR1 and CDR2: MNHNS and SASEGT. Trimming took 0 bases from V and 2 from J; bases not matched to a gene: 6. The CDR3 DNA is TGTGCCAGCAGTGAAGCAGAGGGGGCGCGCAACTATGGCTACACCTTC. This codes for CASSEAEGARNYGYTF.

The CDR3 DNA reads as TGCGCCAGCAGCTTGAGGGCAGGGGGTACGGGTGGAACTGAAGCTTTCTTT. This sequence encodes CASSLRAGGTGGTEAFF. The rearrangement links TRBV5-1 to TRBJ1-1; TRBD1 matches at 7 bases. This CDR3 is 17 amino acids long. The V gene's germline CDR1 is SGHRS and CDR2 YFSETQ. Germline trimming cut 1 base from V and 5 bases from J; bases unmatched to any gene: 14.

The J gene is TRBJ1-6, the V gene TRBV5-3; the match to TRBD1 covers 8 bases. TRBV5-3 is an ORF; its function is uncertain. The CDR3 totals 16 residues. Trimming took 4 bases from V and 10 from J; bases not matched to a gene: 13. CDR3 DNA: TGTGCCAGAAGCGCGGGTGGGCAGGGGGCGAAGTCACCCCTCCACTTT. This encodes CARSAGGQGAKSPLHF.

The V call is TRBV2, the J call TRBJ1-6; 9 nucleotides align to TRBD1. Germline-derived CDR1 and CDR2 are SNHLY and FYNNEI. This CDR3 comprises 16 residues. V lost 5 bases, J lost 6 bases, and 8 bases stayed unmatched. CDR3 region: CASSTDRGPTNSPLHF. In nucleotides, the CDR3 is TGTGCCAGCAGTACGGACAGGGGCCCTACTAATTCACCCCTCCACTTT.

In the case of this clone: This may arise from a read error, as a much more abundant clone is one base away. The V and J genes are TRBV6-5 and TRBJ1-5; 10 nucleotides match TRBD1. The CDR3 spans 15 residues. Germline V lookup: CDR1 MNHEY, CDR2 SVGAGI. The ends lost 5 bases at V and 2 bases at J; junction bases unmatched: 3. The CDR3 DNA sequence: TGTGCCAGCAGTAGACAGGGGGCGGGCAATCAGCCCCAGCATTTT. It yields the protein CASSRQGAGNQPQHF.

The rearrangement joins TRBV5-4 to TRBJ2-3; TRBD2 matches at 9 bases. This CDR3 contains 15 residues. The germline V gene encodes CDR1 SGHNT and CDR2 YYREEE (reference sequence). V shed 5 bases, J shed 3 bases, and the junction held 7 bases outside the gene matches. This CDR3 is CASSLASGVTDTQYF. CDR3 in DNA: TGTGCCAGCAGTCTCGCTAGCGGGGTTACAGATACGCAGTATTTT.

The chain couples TRBV6-6 to TRBJ1-1; possibly TRBD1 for D (5 bases). CDR1 and CDR2 (germline): MNHNY, SVGAGI (reference sequence). Trimming took off 10 bases at V and 4 bases at J, with 19 bases between the two ends. This CDR3 comprises 14 residues. DNA of the CDR3: TGTGCCATTACCGGGGGGTACAGGAGCACTGAAGCTTTCTTT. It codes for CAITGGYRSTEAFF.

This clone was observed a handful of times. The chain combines TRBV19 with TRBJ1-2; 8 positions agree with TRBD1. This CDR3 has 16 amino acids. The V gene end was trimmed by 7 bases and the J gene end by 0 bases; junction bases not matched to a gene: 10. From germline, CDR1 is LNHDA and CDR2 SQIVND (reference sequence). In DNA, the CDR3 is TGTGCCAGTAAGGGAGGGACAGGATCAACTAACTATGGCTACACCTTC. Its protein is CASKGGTGSTNYGYTF.

J is TRBJ2-4 and V is TRBV6-5, with D perhaps TRBD1 (5 bases). Trimming left V 0 bases short and J 6 bases short, with 15 bases between. This CDR3 region has 16 residues. The germline V gene has CDR1 MNHEY and CDR2 SVGAGI. The CDR3 sequence is CASSYSQGNQGNIQYF. The CDR3 DNA is TGTGCCAGCAGTTACTCCCAGGGAAACCAGGGAAACATTCAGTACTTC.

This chain links TRBV15 with TRBJ2-1, with no clear D. Germline V gives CDR1 LNHNV, CDR2 YYDKDF (reference sequence). The germline V and J ends were trimmed by 4 bases and 9 bases, with 22 bases remaining between them. The CDR3 has 16 amino acids. In DNA form, the CDR3 reads TGTGCCACCAGCAACCATCAGTCTGCTTTTTTTGGTGAGCAGTTCTTC. It encodes CATSNHQSAFFGEQFF.

The genes are TRBV28 and TRBJ2-7; 7 bases match TRBD1. The CDR3 extends over 15 amino acids. The germline V gene has CDR1 MDHEN and CDR2 SYDVKM. The ends lost 7 bases at V and 1 base at J; junction bases unmatched: 10. This CDR3 is CASTRDRRDSYEQYF. CDR3 in DNA: TGTGCCAGCACCAGGGACAGACGAGATTCCTACGAGCAGTACTTC.

The V call is TRBV11-2, the J call TRBJ2-7; possible D gene TRBD2, 5 bases. Germline V gene data show CDR1 as SGHAT and CDR2 as FQNNGV. Trimming stripped 1 base from V and 1 base from J, with 11 bases between. This CDR3 comprises 15 residues. Written as DNA, the CDR3 is TGTGCCAGCAGCTTAGCACTAGTATGGTCCTACGAGCAGTACTTC. Translated: CASSLALVWSYEQYF.

The count of this clone is one. This rearrangement joins TRBV9 to TRBJ2-7; the D is unclear. The V end lost 6 bases, the J end lost 4 bases, and 17 bases lay between the germline ends. This CDR3 has 14 residues. Germline V gives CDR1 SGDLS, CDR2 YYNGEE. The CDR3, as DNA: TGTGCCAGCAACCGAGTAGGGTCACTGTACGAGCAGTACTTC. It codes for CASNRVGSLYEQYF.

The V call is TRBV24-1, the J call TRBJ2-3, with D perhaps matching TRBD2 (5 bases). The CDR3 length is 15 residues. V gave up 1 base and J gave up 0 bases, with 7 bases separating them. Germline CDR1 is KGHDR and CDR2 is SFDVKD. The CDR3 coding sequence is TGTGCCACCAGTGATTTAGGCGGGAGCACAGATACGCAGTATTTT. This encodes CATSDLGGSTDTQYF.

The chain uses TRBV7-8 and TRBJ2-5; 9 positions agree with TRBD1. Germline CDR1 reads SGHVS; CDR2 reads FQNEAQ. The CDR3 is made up of 14 amino acids. The V segment lost 5 bases and the J segment 5 bases; nucleotides outside the gene matches: 6. CDR3: CASSEGQGGETQYF. The CDR3 DNA reads as TGTGCCAGCAGCGAGGGACAGGGCGGGGAGACCCAGTACTTC.

This clone was detected a few times. The chain recombines TRBV4-2 with TRBJ1-3; no definite D call. Germline lookup yields CDR1 LGHNA and CDR2 YNFKEQ. The V gene lost 1 base and the J gene lost 0 bases, with 7 bases spanning the gap. The CDR3 length is 15 residues. The CDR3 DNA reads TGTGCCAGCAGCCAAGTCGGGAGCTCTGGAAACACCATATATTTT. It encodes CASSQVGSSGNTIYF.

The V call is TRBV3-1 (or the pseudogene TRBV3-2), the J call TRBJ1-1; unclear D gene. Germline-derived CDR1 and CDR2 are LGHDT and YNNKEL (reference sequence). V lost 3 bases and J lost 4, with 3 bases in between. The CDR3 covers 11 residues. The CDR3 here is CASSHVTEAFF. CDR3 in DNA: TGTGCCAGCAGCCACGTCACTGAAGCTTTCTTT.

The chain combines TRBV3-1 (or the pseudogene TRBV3-2) with TRBJ2-3; 7 nucleotides agree with TRBD2. The CDR3 is 14 amino acids. Germline-derived CDR1 and CDR2 are LGHDT and YNNKEL (reference sequence). Trimming took 3 bases from V and 9 from J; bases not matched to a gene: 9. The CDR3 nucleotides are TGTGCCAGCAGCCAGAACAATGGCGGGAGCACGCAGTATTTT. Encoded protein: CASSQNNGGSTQYF.